This T cell receptor beta chain appears in the sequencing data of a study of cytomegalovirus exposure and HLA in healthy donors. Study outcomes and limitations: When a later analysis compared HLA-associated TCR beta chains with equally common others, the HLA-associated chains turned out to be more clonally expanded and to have lower generation probabilities.

Concerning this clone: Antigen: not known.

PCR involved 60 Vbeta and 13 Jbeta primers. Profiling relied on immunoSEQ multiplex PCR, and the TCRdb table lists in-frame clones only, not all of them. The sample lists some 150,000 clones, roughly three quarters seen once, with more than 1.1% in the top ten. Germline CDR1 and CDR2: SGHTA and FQGNSA. V was clipped by 2 bases and J by 7 bases, with 18 bases between them. This CDR3 contains 15 residues. Material for sequencing was PBMCs. The origin of this receptor is a woman in her thirties or forties in good health and CMV-seronegative. The V gene is TRBV7-2, the J gene TRBJ2-7, with a weak D call TRBD1 (6 bases). CDR3 region: CASSLSAGEVREQYF. DNA of the CDR3: TGTGCCAGCAGCTTAAGCGCAGGGGAAGTTAGGGAGCAGTACTTC.